Given below is one T cell receptor beta chain in context. The antigen remains unidentified. Researchers used the Oncomine TCR Beta short-read assay to sequence DNA from cultured CD4+ T cells. Via MiXCR, TCRdb re-called the PCR reads, giving one row per CDR3 protein. This table has roughly 20,000 distinct CDR3 sequences, less than 55% appearing once. The data were obtained in a study of vaccination and CD4 T cells after COVID-19. For the study at large: The authors used overlapping spike peptides from SARS-CoV-2, HCoV-NL63, HCoV-OC43 and HCoV-229E to stimulate cells.

The V gene lost 5 bases and the J gene lost 2 bases, with 15 bases spanning the gap. The germline gives CDR1 SGHTA, CDR2 FQGNSA. This CDR3 has 15 amino acids. The treatment was: roughly 10-day PBMC culture with coronavirus spike peptide pools or control peptides (ViraFEST assay). Overall study findings and caveats: Median 86.3% of reactive clones detected in convalescent patients emerged only post-vaccination.

The source material was CD4+ T cells from blood, cultured in vitro. This chain connects TRBV7-2 to TRBJ1-1; no clear D. The sequence derives from a human donor who had recovered from COVID-19. CDR3 nucleotide sequence: TGTGCCAGCAGCCCCCAGGCCGGGTTTAACACTGAAGCTTTCTTT. Translation: CASSPQAGFNTEAFF.